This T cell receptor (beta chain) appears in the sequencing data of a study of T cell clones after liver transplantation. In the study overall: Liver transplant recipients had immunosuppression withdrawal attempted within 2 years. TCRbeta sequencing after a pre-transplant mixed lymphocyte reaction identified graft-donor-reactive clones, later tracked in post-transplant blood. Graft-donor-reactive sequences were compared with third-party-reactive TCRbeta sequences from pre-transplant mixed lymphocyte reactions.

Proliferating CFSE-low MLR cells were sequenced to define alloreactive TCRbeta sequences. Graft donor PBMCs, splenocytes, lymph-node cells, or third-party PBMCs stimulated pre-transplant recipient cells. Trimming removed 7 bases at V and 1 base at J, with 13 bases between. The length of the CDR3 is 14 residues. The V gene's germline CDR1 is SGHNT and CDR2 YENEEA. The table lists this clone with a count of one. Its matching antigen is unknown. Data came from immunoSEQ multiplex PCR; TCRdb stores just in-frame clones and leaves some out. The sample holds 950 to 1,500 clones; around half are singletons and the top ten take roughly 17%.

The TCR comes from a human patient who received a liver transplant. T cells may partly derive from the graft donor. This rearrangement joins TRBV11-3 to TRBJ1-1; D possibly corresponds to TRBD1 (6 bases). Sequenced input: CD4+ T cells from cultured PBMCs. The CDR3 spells CASKGGPTNTEAFF. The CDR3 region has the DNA TGTGCCAGCAAGGGGGGACCAACGAACACTGAAGCTTTCTTT.